Below, 28 T cell receptor beta chains from the same sample are listed, as sequenced in a study of T-cell memory formation after mild COVID-19. TCRdb ran MiXCR on the 5' RACE reads and lists one entry per CDR3 protein. Of some 120,000 distinct CDR3 sequences detected, about 16% appear once; the ten largest clones hold more than 11%. The specimen was PBMCs or a T cell subset sorted from them (not recorded which). These receptors originate from an adult woman who had mild COVID-19 (a few samples of this study predate the infection). Cell type and time point are not known.

In its sample, this clonotype was seen once. This sequence joins TRBV13 and TRBJ2-1; 14 bases map to TRBD2. The V gene's germline CDR1 is PRHDT and CDR2 FYEKMQ (reference sequence). V lost 5 bases and J lost 0; bases outside the gene matches: 6. CDR3 length: 18 residues. The CDR3 DNA reads as TGTGCCAGCAGCCGACTAGCGGGAGGGCCAAGCTCCTACAATGAGCAGTTCTTC. Its protein is CASSRLAGGPSSYNEQFF.

The chain employs TRBV12-3 or TRBV12-4 and TRBJ1-6, with TRBD1 identical over 8 bases. The CDR3 is 14 amino acids. After removal of 3 bases from V and 9 bases from J, the junction contained 4 bases not matched to a gene. CDR3 DNA sequence: TGTGCCAGCAGTTTGGACAGGGCCTCTTCACCCCTCCACTTT. Translation: CASSLDRASSPLHF.

This clonotype was observed a few times. V and J are TRBV3-1 and TRBJ1-2; D might be TRBD1 (6 bases). CDR1 and CDR2 from the germline V gene are LGHDT and YNNKEL (reference sequence). The CDR3 length is 16 residues. V gave up 3 bases and J gave up 8 bases, with 22 bases separating them. The CDR3 DNA is TGTGCCAGCAGCCAGGAACTTACAGGGTCATCTGGGGGCTACACCTTC. Its protein is CASSQELTGSSGGYTF.

The chain carries TRBV15 and TRBJ2-3; no firm D call. Germline values: CDR1 LNHNV, CDR2 YYDKDF (reference sequence). CDR3 length: 17 residues. V lost 0 bases, J lost 1 base, and 14 bases lay in between. The CDR3 region is CATSRDRTPEGTDTQYF. The CDR3 nucleotides read TGTGCCACCAGCAGAGATCGGACCCCAGAGGGCACAGATACGCAGTATTTT.

This clonotype turned up a few times. The CDR3 sequence: CASSRLAGGTGELFF. Here the CDR3 DNA reads TGTGCCAGCAGTAGACTAGCGGGGGGGACCGGGGAGCTGTTTTTT. This chain connects TRBV2 to TRBJ2-2, with TRBD2 matching 14 bases. The V and J ends lost 5 bases and 5 bases, in that order; junction bases with no gene match: 1. The CDR3 sequence is 15 residues long. Looked up from germline, CDR1 is SNHLY and CDR2 is FYNNEI. Combining the CDR3 with reference TRBV2 and TRBJ2-2 gives the whole variable domain EPEVTQTPSHQVTQMGQEVILRCVPISNHLYFYWYRQILGQKVEFLVSFYNNEISEKSEIFDDQFSVERPDGSNFTLKIRSTKLEDSAMYFCASSRLAGGTGELFFGEGSRLTVL.

The sample holds a few counts of this clonotype. The chain employs TRBV15 and TRBJ2-5; D is ambiguous. This CDR3 has 12 amino acids. V lost 0 bases and J 7 bases, leaving 6 bases between the germline ends. The V gene's germline CDR1 is LNHNV and CDR2 YYDKDF (reference sequence). The CDR3 DNA reads as TGTGCCACCAGCAGAGATACCGGGACCCAGTACTTC. Translating it yields CATSRDTGTQYF. The whole variable domain, filled in from reference TRBV15 and TRBJ2-5, reads DAMVIQNPRYQVTQFGKPVTLSCSQTLNHNVMYWYQQKSSQAPKLLFHYYDKDFNNEADTPDNFQSRRPNTSFCFLDIRSPGLGDTAMYLCATSRDTGTQYFGPGTRLLVL.

This chain connects TRBV6-5 to TRBJ2-1, with TRBD1 matching 8 bases. The CDR3 extends over 13 amino acids. The V gene's germline CDR1 is MNHEY and CDR2 SVGAGI. V lost 4 bases to trimming and J lost 9 bases; unmatched junction nucleotides: 5. The CDR3 sequence is CASSWTGNGEQFF. The CDR3 nucleotides are TGTGCCAGCAGTTGGACAGGGAACGGTGAGCAGTTCTTC.

This clonotype was counted only a few times. The chain uses TRBV29-1 and TRBJ2-2; TRBD2 matches 12 bases. Germline lookup yields CDR1 SQVTM and CDR2 ANQGSEA. Unmatched junction bases numbered 4, after V lost 6 bases and J lost 5 bases. This CDR3 spans 14 amino acids. CDR3 sequence: CSVRTSGVTGELFF. The CDR3 coding sequence is TGCAGCGTAAGGACTAGCGGGGTAACCGGGGAGCTGTTTTTT.

The gene calls are TRBV20-1 and TRBJ1-6; 7 bases fit TRBD1. Germline trimming cut 3 bases from V and 10 bases from J; bases unmatched to any gene: 12. Germline lookup yields CDR1 DFQATT and CDR2 SNEGSKA (reference sequence). The CDR3 is 15 amino acids. The CDR3 spells CSARNRGSAGSPLHF. Here the CDR3 DNA reads TGCAGTGCTAGGAACAGGGGCAGCGCCGGGTCACCCCTCCACTTT.

The sample holds a few counts of this clonotype. The chain recombines TRBV2 with TRBJ2-2, with TRBD2 matching 7 bases. The length of the CDR3 is 15 residues. The V segment lost 7 bases and the J segment 6 bases; nucleotides outside the gene matches: 11. CDR1 is SNHLY, CDR2 FYNNEI, per germline. The DNA for the CDR3 is TGTGCCAGCACCTCCCGGGGGAGGGCCTCCGGGGAGCTGTTTTTT. Residues: CASTSRGRASGELFF.

In this sample, this clonotype turned up a few times. This chain uses TRBV20-1 with TRBJ2-1; a possible D gene is TRBD2 (8 bases). The V and J ends lost 4 bases and 6 bases respectively, with 31 bases between them. The CDR3 spans 19 residues. In germline, CDR1 is DFQATT, CDR2 SNEGSKA (reference sequence). The CDR3 loop reads CSATDGTALAGRALNEQFF. CDR3 coding DNA: TGCAGTGCTACCGACGGGACAGCCCTGGCCGGGAGGGCCCTCAATGAGCAGTTCTTC.

CDR3 protein: CASSRLGTGGTGELFF. In nucleotides, the CDR3 is TGTGCCAGCAGCCGTCTCGGGACAGGAGGAACCGGGGAGCTGTTTTTT. This chain uses TRBV13 with TRBJ2-2, with 8 bases matching TRBD1. The germline gives CDR1 PRHDT, CDR2 FYEKMQ (reference sequence). Trimming took 5 bases from V and 5 from J; bases not matched to a gene: 10. The CDR3 consists of 16 residues. The whole variable domain, remainder taken from reference TRBV13 and TRBJ2-2, is AAGVIQSPRHLIKEKRETATLKCYPIPRHDTVYWYQQGPGQDPQFLISFYEKMQSDKGSIPDRFSAQQFSDYHSELNMSSLELGDSALYFCASSRLGTGGTGELFFGEGSRLTVL.

This clonotype appeared a few times. The chain employs TRBV4-1 and TRBJ2-5; D is uncertain. V lost 5 bases and J lost 2, with 9 bases in between. The CDR3 is made up of 13 amino acids. Germline V gives CDR1 MGHRA, CDR2 YSYEKL. The CDR3 DNA follows: TGCGCCAGCAGCTCTACGGATCAAGAGACCCAGTACTTC. Its protein product is CASSSTDQETQYF.

This chain uses TRBV29-1 with TRBJ2-1; unclear D gene. Trimming shortened V by 5 bases and J by 10 bases, and 9 bases separated the two germline ends. Germline V gives CDR1 SQVTM, CDR2 ANQGSEA. The CDR3 is 10 residues long. CDR3 in amino acids: CSVPIGEQFF. CDR3 coding DNA: TGCAGCGTTCCCATTGGGGAGCAGTTCTTC.

This clonotype was picked up a small number of times. The chain joins TRBV30 to TRBJ2-7, with D tentatively TRBD2 (7 bases). This CDR3 has 14 residues. Trimming took off 2 bases at V and 2 bases at J, with 13 bases between the two ends. Per germline, CDR1 GTSNPN and CDR2 SVGIG (reference sequence). The DNA for the CDR3 is TGTGCCTGGAGTTTCCCGGGGGGCACCTACGAGCAGTACTTC. It translates to CAWSFPGGTYEQYF. Supplemented by reference TRBV30 and TRBJ2-7, the full variable domain reads SQTIHQWPATLVQPVGSPLSLECTVEGTSNPNLYWYRQAAGRGLQLLFYSVGIGQISSEVPQNLSASRPQDRQFILSSKKLLLSDSGFYLCAWSFPGGTYEQYFGPGTRLTVT.

This clonotype showed up just a few times. V gene TRBV5-1 combines with J gene TRBJ2-7, with 7 positions matching TRBD1. V gave up 0 bases and J gave up 5 bases; unmatched junction bases: 5. Germline V gene data show CDR1 as SGHRS and CDR2 as YFSETQ. The CDR3 has 14 residues. For the CDR3, the DNA is TGCGCCAGCAGCTTGGACAGGGGATCCCACGAGCAGTACTTC. The encoded protein is CASSLDRGSHEQYF.

The rearrangement joins TRBV7-3 to TRBJ2-3; the match to TRBD2 covers 11 bases. Per the germline V gene, CDR1 is SGHTA and CDR2 is FQGTGA. V was clipped by 6 bases and J by 6 bases; unmatched bases: 8. The CDR3 is 15 amino acids. The CDR3 sequence is CASSSSGGLGDTQYF. The CDR3 coding sequence is TGTGCCAGCAGTTCTAGCGGGGGGCTCGGGGATACGCAGTATTTT.

The rearrangement uses TRBV18 and TRBJ1-3; no firm D call. V was shortened by 2 bases and J by 0 bases, with 11 bases between the two germline ends. CDR1 is KGHSH and CDR2 is LQKENI in the germline V gene. The CDR3 runs to 16 residues. The CDR3 loop reads CASSPVDAFSGNTIYF. CDR3 nucleotides: TGTGCCAGCTCACCAGTAGATGCCTTCTCTGGAAACACCATATATTTT.

J is TRBJ2-3 and V is TRBV2; tentative D call: TRBD2 (6 bases). Trimming removed 5 bases from V and 6 bases from J, with 15 bases in between. Germline assignment: CDR1 SNHLY and CDR2 FYNNEI. CDR3 length: 14 amino acids. Here the CDR3 DNA reads TGTGCCAGCAGTTCACTTCGGGACTCCGATACGCAGTATTTT. Encoded protein: CASSSLRDSDTQYF. The full variable domain, with the rest looked up from reference TRBV2 and TRBJ2-3, is EPEVTQTPSHQVTQMGQEVILRCVPISNHLYFYWYRQILGQKVEFLVSFYNNEISEKSEIFDDQFSVERPDGSNFTLKIRSTKLEDSAMYFCASSSLRDSDTQYFGPGTRLTVL.

CDR3 residues: CASSVADGQDGYTF. In DNA, the CDR3 is TGTGCCAGCAGCGTGGCCGACGGCCAGGATGGCTACACCTTC. This chain uses TRBV9 with TRBJ1-2; D gene unclear. The V end lost 2 bases, the J end lost 6 bases, and 14 bases lay between the germline ends. CDR3 length equals 14 residues. CDR1 and CDR2 (germline): SGDLS, YYNGEE.

This clonotype was observed a few times. The gene calls are TRBV5-1 and TRBJ1-1; 8 positions match TRBD1. In germline, CDR1 is SGHRS, CDR2 YFSETQ. J gave up 1 base and V 3 bases, and 2 bases lay outside the gene matches. The CDR3 runs 14 residues. The CDR3 sequence: CASSWTGQNTEAFF. For the CDR3, the DNA is TGCGCCAGCAGCTGGACAGGGCAGAACACTGAAGCTTTCTTT.

The chain combines TRBV30 with TRBJ1-2, with TRBD1 matching 9 bases. Per germline, CDR1 GTSNPN and CDR2 SVGIG (reference sequence). The CDR3 extends over 15 amino acids. V dropped 2 bases and J dropped 0; count of bases not matched to a gene: 4. CDR3 nucleotides: TGTGCCTGGAGTACGGACAGGGGATCTAACTATGGCTACACCTTC. Its translation: CAWSTDRGSNYGYTF. The complete variable domain, with remaining parts taken from reference TRBV30 and TRBJ1-2, reads SQTIHQWPATLVQPVGSPLSLECTVEGTSNPNLYWYRQAAGRGLQLLFYSVGIGQISSEVPQNLSASRPQDRQFILSSKKLLLSDSGFYLCAWSTDRGSNYGYTFGSGTRLTVV.

This chain connects TRBV12-3 or TRBV12-4 to TRBJ2-3; perhaps TRBD2 as D (6 bases). This CDR3 comprises 15 residues. Trimming took off 6 bases at V and 0 bases at J, with 13 bases between the two ends. The CDR3 coding sequence is TGTGCCAGCAGGGAGGGATTTGGGAGCACAGATACGCAGTATTTT. Translation gives CASREGFGSTDTQYF.

This clonotype occurred a few times. The rearrangement uses TRBV4-2 and TRBJ2-2; TRBD2 matches at 12 bases. CDR1 is LGHNA, CDR2 YNFKEQ, per germline. The CDR3 is made up of 16 amino acids. V trimming: 1 base; J trimming: 6 bases; junction bases outside the gene matches: 3. The CDR3, as DNA: TGTGCCAGCAGCCAAGCTCTAGCGGGAGGGTCCGGGGAGCTGTTTTTT. It yields the protein CASSQALAGGSGELFF.

The chain couples TRBV30 to TRBJ2-1; the D call may be TRBD1 or TRBD2 (6 bases each). V shed 5 bases and J shed 5 bases, with 16 bases lying between them. This CDR3 is 14 amino acids long. Germline CDR1 reads GTSNPN; CDR2 reads SVGIG (reference sequence). The CDR3 protein is CAWGRDMRNNEQFF. DNA for the CDR3: TGTGCCTGGGGGCGGGACATGAGAAACAATGAGCAGTTCTTC.

The V and J genes are TRBV19 and TRBJ2-3; D remains ambiguous. Germline values: CDR1 LNHDA, CDR2 SQIVND (reference sequence). V lost 3 bases, J lost 3 bases, and 13 bases lay in between. CDR3 size: 15 residues. CDR3 amino acids: CASSMLVDVTDTQYF. Written as DNA, the CDR3 is TGTGCCAGTAGTATGCTCGTGGACGTGACAGATACGCAGTATTTT.

The gene calls are TRBV7-6 and TRBJ2-7; 12 positions agree with TRBD2. Losses at the gene ends were 6 bases for V and 2 bases for J; bases not matched to a gene: 8. The CDR3 consists of 16 residues. CDR1 SGHVS and CDR2 FNYEAQ come from the germline V gene. The CDR3 DNA follows: TGTGCCAGCAGTCGTACGACTAGCGGGGGTGCCTACGAGCAGTACTTC. Its protein is CASSRTTSGGAYEQYF.

This clonotype was seen more than once but under ten times. This chain uses TRBV21-1 with TRBJ2-7. TRBV21-1 is a known pseudogene. The CDR3 is 15 amino acids. CDR3 protein: CASSKGRGCSYEQYF. The CDR3 region has the DNA TGTGCCAGCAGCAAAGGTAGGGGGTGCTCCTACGAGCAGTACTTC.